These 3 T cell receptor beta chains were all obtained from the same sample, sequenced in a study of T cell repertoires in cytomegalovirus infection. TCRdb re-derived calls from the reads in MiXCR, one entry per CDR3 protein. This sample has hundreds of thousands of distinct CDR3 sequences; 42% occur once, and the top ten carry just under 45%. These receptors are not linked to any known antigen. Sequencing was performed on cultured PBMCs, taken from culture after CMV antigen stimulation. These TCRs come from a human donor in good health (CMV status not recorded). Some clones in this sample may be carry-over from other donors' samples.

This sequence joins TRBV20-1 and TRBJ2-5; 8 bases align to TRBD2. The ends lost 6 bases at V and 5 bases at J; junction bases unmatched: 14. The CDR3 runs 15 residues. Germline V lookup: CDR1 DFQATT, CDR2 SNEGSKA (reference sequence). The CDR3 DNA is TGCAGTGCCCATATTAGCGGGGAAGTCCGGGAGACCCAGTACTTC. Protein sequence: CSAHISGEVRETQYF.

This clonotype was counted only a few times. The CDR3 sequence: CASSLQTLAGVIYNEQFF. The CDR3 DNA reads as TGTGCCAGCAGCCTACAAACCTTAGCGGGAGTGATCTACAATGAGCAGTTCTTC. V and J are TRBV7-2 and TRBJ2-1, with TRBD2 matching over 9 bases. After removal of 5 bases from V and 3 bases from J, the junction contained 14 bases not matched to a gene. The germline CDR1 and CDR2 sequences are SGHTA and FQGNSA. The CDR3 is made up of 18 amino acids.

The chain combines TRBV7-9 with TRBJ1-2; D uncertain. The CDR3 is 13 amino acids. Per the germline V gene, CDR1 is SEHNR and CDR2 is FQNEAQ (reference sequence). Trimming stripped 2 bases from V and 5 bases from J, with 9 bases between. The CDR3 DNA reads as TGTGCCAGCAGCTTACAGAGTCTTTATGGCTACACCTTC. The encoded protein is CASSLQSLYGYTF.